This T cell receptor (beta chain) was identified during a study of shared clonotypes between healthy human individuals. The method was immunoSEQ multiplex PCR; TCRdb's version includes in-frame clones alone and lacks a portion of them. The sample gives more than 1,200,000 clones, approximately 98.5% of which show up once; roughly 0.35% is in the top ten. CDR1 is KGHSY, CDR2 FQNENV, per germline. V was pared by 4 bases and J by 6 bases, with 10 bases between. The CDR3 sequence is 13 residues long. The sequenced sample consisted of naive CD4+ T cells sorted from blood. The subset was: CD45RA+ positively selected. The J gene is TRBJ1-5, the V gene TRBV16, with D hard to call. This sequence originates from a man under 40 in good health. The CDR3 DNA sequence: TGTGCCAGCAGCCTGCGGGCAGCTCAGCCCCAGCATTTT. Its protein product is CASSLRAAQPQHF.